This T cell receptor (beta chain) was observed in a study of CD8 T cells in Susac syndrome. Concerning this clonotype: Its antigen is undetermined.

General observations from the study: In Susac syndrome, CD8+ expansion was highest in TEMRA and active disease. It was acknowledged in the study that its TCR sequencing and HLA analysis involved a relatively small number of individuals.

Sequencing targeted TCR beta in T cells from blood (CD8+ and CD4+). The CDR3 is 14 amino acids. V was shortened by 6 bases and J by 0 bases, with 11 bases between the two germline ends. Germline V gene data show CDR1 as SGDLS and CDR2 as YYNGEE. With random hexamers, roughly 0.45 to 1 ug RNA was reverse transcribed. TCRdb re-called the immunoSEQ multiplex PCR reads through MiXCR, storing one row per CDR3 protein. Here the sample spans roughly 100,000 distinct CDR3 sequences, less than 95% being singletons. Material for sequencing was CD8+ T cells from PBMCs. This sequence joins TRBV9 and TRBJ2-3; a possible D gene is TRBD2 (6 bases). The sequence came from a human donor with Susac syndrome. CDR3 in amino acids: CASTGTGSTDTQYF. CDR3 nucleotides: TGTGCCAGCACGGGGACTGGAAGCACAGATACGCAGTATTTT.